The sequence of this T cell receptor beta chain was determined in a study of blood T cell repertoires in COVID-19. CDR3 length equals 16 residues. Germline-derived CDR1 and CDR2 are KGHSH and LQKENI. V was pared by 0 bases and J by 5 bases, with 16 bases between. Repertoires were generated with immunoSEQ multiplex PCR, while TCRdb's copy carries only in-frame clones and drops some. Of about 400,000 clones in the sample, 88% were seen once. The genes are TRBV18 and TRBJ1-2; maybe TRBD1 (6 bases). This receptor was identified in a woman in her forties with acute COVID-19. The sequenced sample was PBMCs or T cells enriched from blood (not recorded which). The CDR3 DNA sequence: TGTGCCAGCTCACCACCCAGCCGGCCAGGGGCTTATGGCTACACCTTC. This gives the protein CASSPPSRPGAYGYTF.